This TCR beta chain is from a study of T cell changes during pregnancy in multiple sclerosis. Some clones are missing from TCRdb's copy, which holds only in-frame ones; the method was immunoSEQ multiplex PCR. The sample includes 90,000 to 120,000 clones, less than 95% seen only once; the top ten take 0.78%. Germline V gene data show CDR1 as SNHLY and CDR2 as FYNNEI. The length of the CDR3 is 15 residues. Trimming left V 8 bases short and J 4 bases short, with 17 bases between. The clonotype was recovered from a female donor in good health, enrolled as a control in a pregnancy study. Source: peripheral blood, taken in the third trimester of pregnancy. This rearrangement joins TRBV2 to TRBJ2-2, with a weak D call TRBD1 (6 bases). CDR3: CASRPGTQSTGELFF. CDR3 DNA: TGTGCCAGCCGTCCCGGGACACAATCCACCGGGGAGCTGTTTTTT. Filled out from reference TRBV2 and TRBJ2-2, the complete variable domain reads EPEVTQTPSHQVTQMGQEVILRCVPISNHLYFYWYRQILGQKVEFLVSFYNNEISEKSEIFDDQFSVERPDGSNFTLKIRSTKLEDSAMYFCASRPGTQSTGELFFGEGSRLTVL.